A selection of T cell receptor beta chains follows, all from one sample in a study of shared clonotypes between healthy human individuals. Using immunoSEQ multiplex PCR, the repertoire was profiled, and TCRdb retains in-frame clones only, with some absent. Of approximately 1.9 million clones listed, 90% to 95% were seen once; the top ten hold roughly 1.7%. Input material: naive CD8+ T cells from PBMCs. The receptors here all came from a man younger than 35 in good health. Some clones in this sample may be carry-over from other donors' samples. CDR3s include the opening cysteine and the closing phenylalanine or tryptophan. A D gene is named only where the DNA matches it firmly.

v_call d_call cdr3_length cdr3_aa
TRBV7-9 NA 14 CASRDSFANEKLFF
TRBV5-5 TRBD2 17 CASSLYWRGGLGLEQYF
TRBV6-5 TRBD1 14 CASSGTGQTDTQYF
TRBV28 NA 14 CASSYPRVTQPQHF
TRBV4-3 TRBD1 16 CASSRTPGTGDNEQYF
TRBV29-1 NA 13 CSVELPNTGELFF
TRBV5-1 NA 12 CASREGNTEAFF
TRBV4-2 TRBD2 15 CASSQGAGGMDEQFF
TRBV7-3 TRBD1 14 CASSLADRGDEQFF
TRBV9 NA 15 CASSVDGGAQRPQHF
TRBV6-4 NA 15 CASSSKSMGTGELFF
TRBV20-1 NA 9 CSALKGYTF
TRBV27 TRBD1 15 CASSPGTGFYNEQFF
TRBV7-9 NA 19 CASSPTLLGGEQLIGTQYF
TRBV5-1 TRBD1 15 CASSPGTGAGNTIYF
TRBV7-6 NA 17 CASSLQGRASAGNEQFF
TRBV19 NA 14 CASSLFGSVGEQYF
TRBV5-1 NA 15 CASSPWGAGNTEAFF
TRBV10-3 NA 15 CATSGGDRVRDTQYF
TRBV27 TRBD2 15 CASSLLAGALDTQYF
TRBV15 NA 14 CATSRELGSDTQYF
TRBV27 NA 16 CASSLVLGTGAYEQYF
TRBV5-1 NA 17 CASSPEGTGVLTGELFF
TRBV10-3 NA 12 CAISETRAEQYF
TRBV7-8 NA 13 CASSLSRANEQFF
TRBV29-1 NA 12 CSVDKGVAEAFF
TRBV28 TRBD1 14 CASSLSGTGIEQYF
TRBV21-1 NA 18 CASSKSLRGPGRTRELFF
TRBV5-1 TRBD2 15 CASSPHPASGTEQFF
TRBV11-3 TRBD2 15 CASSPSTSGTDTQYF
TRBV7-8 NA 12 CASSPPNYGYTF
TRBV7-3 NA 17 CASSSDGLAANTGELFF
TRBV13 NA 14 CASSLRAPYNEQFF
TRBV28 TRBD1 13 CASRGQGGTEAFF
TRBV4-1 TRBD2 15 CASSQDPAGAFEQFF
TRBV19 NA 14 CASRALLPNTEAFF
TRBV5-1 NA 12 CASSQGSDTQYF
TRBV7-3 NA 17 CASKNRLGDQSSYEQYF
TRBV4-3 NA 14 CASSQGVGGYEQYF
TRBV29-1 NA 14 CSVEAREVSVEAFF
TRBV2 TRBD1 15 CASSGRDRDNNEQFF
TRBV10-3 NA 17 CAIRRDRKAVSTDTQYF